This entry describes one TCR beta chain. This may come from a read error, since a much larger clone is one base off. This sample stems from a study of T cells in Graves' hyperthyroidism and ophthalmopathy. Amplification of TCR beta CDR3 regions was performed using RNA transcripts as template. First-round RT-PCR with HTBI primers amplified the TCR CDR3 region. TCRdb independently ran MiXCR on the multiplex PCR reads; one entry per CDR3 protein. Of 450,000 to 650,000 distinct CDR3 sequences listed, roughly 15% are singletons. The V and J ends lost 6 bases and 7 bases respectively, with 13 bases between them. The CDR3 loop spans 12 amino acids. From germline, CDR1 is MDHEN and CDR2 SYDVKM.

The clonotype comes from a young woman with Graves' ophthalmopathy. The chain combines TRBV28 with TRBJ2-7, with D hard to call. Sequenced input: blood. Here the CDR3 DNA reads TGTGCCAGCAGCGGCCTAGAGGTTGAGCAGTACTTC. Its translation: CASSGLEVEQYF.